The sequence of this TCR beta chain was determined in a study of cytomegalovirus exposure and HLA in healthy donors (TCRdb year 2017). For the wider study: The 500 to 700 repertoires of the first cohort and the 120 validation repertoires were produced on the same platform, according to a later analysis. The study was designed to test whether signatures of past pathogen exposure could be identified by cataloging public T cell receptors. In addition to the first cohort of 650 to 750 subjects, a separate validation cohort of 120 different subjects was used. To predict cytomegalovirus infection status, the study combined high-throughput TCR immunosequencing, statistical association of individual TCRs with disease status, and machine learning.

The method was the immunoSEQ multiplex PCR assay. The published analysis was carried out like this. A statistical classification framework was built to diagnose cytomegalovirus status from the catalog of TCR beta chain sequences. The table comes from immuneACCESS by way of TCRdb, which keeps in-frame sequences with V and J called. Part of the clones is missing from these tables; in studies checked, under half for an unresolved V gene and the rest for unknown reasons. V, J and clone size derive from that table, while D and trimming were established from the DNA sequence. This sample is represented by some 150,000 clones; roughly 90% of them were singletons. Of the sample, approximately 20% falls within the top ten clones. Results the study describes overall, beyond this receptor: The classifier was reported to diagnose cytomegalovirus status with high specificity and sensitivity in both the original cohort and the validation cohort. In a later analysis, TCRs clustered in the first cohort were found to also tend to co-occur in the roughly 130 validation repertoires, with approximately 95% of cluster scores above 0. In vitro tests confirmed that a few of the cytomegalovirus-associated TCR beta chains recognize cytomegalovirus antigens. According to the authors, the approach could potentially be generalized to other disease states and immunological phenotypes. A later analysis lacked HLA typing for the validation cohort, so it scored co-occurrence in that cohort across all 120 or so repertoires. The study gave a list of 150 to 200 TCR beta chains associated with cytomegalovirus. Most TCR sequences were seen in very few donors, while some public TCRs were found in many individuals.

The germline V gene supplies CDR1 MGHRA and CDR2 YSYEKL. CDR3 length: 16 amino acids, cysteine to phenylalanine. CDR3 DNA is the only sequence kept; it has 48 bases, read in frame from the first base. V and J are trimmed by 6 bases and 0 bases, and the gene matches miss 7 bases of the junction. A remark on this clone: The antigen it recognizes is unknown. No much larger clonotype is one base removed from it; base qualities were not supplied.

The donors belonged to the validation cohort of approximately 130 subjects, which was separate from the roughly 670-subject first cohort. Material for sequencing was PBMCs. The sequence is built from TRBV4-1 and TRBJ1-4, with 7 central nucleotides matching TRBD1. The TCR was taken from a man aged 18-30 years in good health and CMV-seropositive. The CDR3 protein: CASSRDSWSTNEKLFF. The bases are TGCGCCAGCAGTCGGGACAGTTGGTCAACTAATGAAAAACTGTTTTTT.